This T cell receptor beta chain was captured in a study of T cell responses to AZD1222 COVID-19 vaccine. Germline CDR1 WSHSY, CDR2 SAAADI. V was shortened by 0 bases and J by 3 bases, with 6 bases between the two germline ends. The CDR3 extends over 14 amino acids. Libraries were prepared by immunoSEQ multiplex PCR; TCRdb keeps only in-frame clonotypes and omits some of them. The sample includes under 90,000 clones, roughly 85% of them seen just once. This clone is judged medium-sized. The chain combines TRBV10-2 with TRBJ1-5; D is unclear. The sample here was peripheral blood, taken 28 days after the second AZD1222 dose. This TCR was recovered from an adult who received the AZD1222 COVID-19 vaccine. The CDR3 loop reads CASSESGNNQPQHF. The CDR3 nucleotides read TGCGCCAGCAGTGAGTCAGGGAACAATCAGCCCCAGCATTTT.